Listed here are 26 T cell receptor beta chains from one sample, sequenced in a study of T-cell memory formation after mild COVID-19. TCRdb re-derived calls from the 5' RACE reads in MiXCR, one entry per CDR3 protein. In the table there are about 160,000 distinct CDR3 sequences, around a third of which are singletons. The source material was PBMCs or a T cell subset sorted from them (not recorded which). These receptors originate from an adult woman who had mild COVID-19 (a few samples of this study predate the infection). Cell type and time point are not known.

CDR3 protein: CASSAENYEQYF. The CDR3 DNA is TGTGCCAGCAGTGCGGAGAACTACGAGCAGTACTTC. This chain links TRBV6-6 with TRBJ2-7; the D is unclear. V was trimmed by 5 bases and J by 3 bases, leaving 8 bases between them. The CDR3 extends over 12 amino acids. Germline V gene sequence: CDR1 MNHNY, CDR2 SVGAGI (reference sequence).

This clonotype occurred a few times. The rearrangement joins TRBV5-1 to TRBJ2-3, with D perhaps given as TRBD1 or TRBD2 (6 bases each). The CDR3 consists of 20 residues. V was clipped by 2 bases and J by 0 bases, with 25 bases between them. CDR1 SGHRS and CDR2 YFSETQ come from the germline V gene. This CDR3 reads CASSLFLGVLRGGSTDTQYF. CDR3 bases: TGCGCCAGCAGCTTATTTCTGGGGGTCCTGAGAGGGGGGAGCACAGATACGCAGTATTTT.

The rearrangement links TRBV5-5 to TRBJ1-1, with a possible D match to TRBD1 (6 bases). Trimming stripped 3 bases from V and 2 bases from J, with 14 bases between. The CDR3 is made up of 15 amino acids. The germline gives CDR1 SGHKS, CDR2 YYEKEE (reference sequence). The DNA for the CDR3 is TGTGCCAGCAGCTGGGGGGGGACACTCAACACTGAAGCTTTCTTT. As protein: CASSWGGTLNTEAFF.

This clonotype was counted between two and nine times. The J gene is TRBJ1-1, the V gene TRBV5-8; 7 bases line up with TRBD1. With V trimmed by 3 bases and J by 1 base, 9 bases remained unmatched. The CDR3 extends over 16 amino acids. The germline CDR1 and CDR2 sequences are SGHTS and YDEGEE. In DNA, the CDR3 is TGTGCCAGCAGCTACCGACAGGGCGGGGGGAACACTGAAGCTTTCTTT. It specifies CASSYRQGGGNTEAFF.

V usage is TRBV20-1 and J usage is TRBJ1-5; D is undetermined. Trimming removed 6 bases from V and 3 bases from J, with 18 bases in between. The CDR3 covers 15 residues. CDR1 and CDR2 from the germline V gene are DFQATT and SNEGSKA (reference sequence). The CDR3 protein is CSAKVARRSNQPQHF. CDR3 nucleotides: TGCAGTGCCAAGGTCGCCCGAAGGTCCAATCAGCCCCAGCATTTT.

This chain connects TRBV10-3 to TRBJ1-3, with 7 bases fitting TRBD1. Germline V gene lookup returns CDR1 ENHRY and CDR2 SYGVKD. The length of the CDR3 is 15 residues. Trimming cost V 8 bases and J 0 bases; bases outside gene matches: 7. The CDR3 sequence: CAIGRTGLSGNTIYF. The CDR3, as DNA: TGTGCCATCGGCCGGACAGGTCTCTCTGGAAACACCATATATTTT.

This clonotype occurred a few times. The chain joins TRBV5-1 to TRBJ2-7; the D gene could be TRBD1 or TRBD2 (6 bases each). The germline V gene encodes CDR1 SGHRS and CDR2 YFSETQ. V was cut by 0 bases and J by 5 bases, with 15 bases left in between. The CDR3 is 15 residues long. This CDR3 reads CASSLVRGPRDEQYF. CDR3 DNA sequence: TGCGCCAGCAGCTTGGTACGGGGGCCGAGGGACGAGCAGTACTTC.

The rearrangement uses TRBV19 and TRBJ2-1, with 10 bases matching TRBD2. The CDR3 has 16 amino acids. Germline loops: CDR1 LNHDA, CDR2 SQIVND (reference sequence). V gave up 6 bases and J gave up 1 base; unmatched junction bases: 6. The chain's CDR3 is CASRGVSGRSYNEQFF. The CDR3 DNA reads TGTGCCAGTAGGGGGGTTAGCGGGAGGTCCTACAATGAGCAGTTCTTC.

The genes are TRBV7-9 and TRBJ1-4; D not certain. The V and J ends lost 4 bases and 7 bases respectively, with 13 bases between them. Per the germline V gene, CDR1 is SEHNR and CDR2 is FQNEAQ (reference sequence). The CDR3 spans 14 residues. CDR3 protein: CASSSPWSGEKLFF. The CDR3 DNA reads TGTGCCAGCAGCTCTCCGTGGAGCGGTGAAAAACTGTTTTTT. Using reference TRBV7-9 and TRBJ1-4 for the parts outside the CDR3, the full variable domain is DTGVSQNPRHKITKRGQNVTFRCDPISEHNRLYWYRQTLGQGPEFLTYFQNEAQLEKSRLLSDRFSAERPKGSFSTLEIQRTEQGDSAMYLCASSSPWSGEKLFFGSGTQLSVL.

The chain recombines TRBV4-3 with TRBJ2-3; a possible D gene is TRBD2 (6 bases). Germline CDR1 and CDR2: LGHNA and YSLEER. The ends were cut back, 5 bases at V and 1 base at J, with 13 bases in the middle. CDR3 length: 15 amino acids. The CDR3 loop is CASSGRGGGTDTQYF. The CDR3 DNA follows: TGCGCCAGCAGCGGACGGGGAGGCGGCACAGATACGCAGTATTTT.

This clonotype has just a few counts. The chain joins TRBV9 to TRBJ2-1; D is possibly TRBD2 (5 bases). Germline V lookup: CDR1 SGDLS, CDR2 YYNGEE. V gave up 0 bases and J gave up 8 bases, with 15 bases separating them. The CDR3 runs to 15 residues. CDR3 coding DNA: TGTGCCAGCAGCGTAGGGGCCGCGGGCCGGGATGAGCAGTTCTTC. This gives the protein CASSVGAAGRDEQFF.

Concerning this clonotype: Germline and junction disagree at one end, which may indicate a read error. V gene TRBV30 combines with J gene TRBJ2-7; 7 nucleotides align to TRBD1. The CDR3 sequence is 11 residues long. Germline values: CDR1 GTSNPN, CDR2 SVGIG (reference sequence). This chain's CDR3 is CAWSVGQVSTF. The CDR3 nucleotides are TGTGCCTGGAGTGTAGGACAGGTCTCCACCTTC.

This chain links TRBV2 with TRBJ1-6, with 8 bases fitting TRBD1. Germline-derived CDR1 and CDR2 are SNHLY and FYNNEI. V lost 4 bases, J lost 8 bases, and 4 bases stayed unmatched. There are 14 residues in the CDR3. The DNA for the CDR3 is TGTGCCAGCAGTGGGGGACAGGCGTATTCACCCCTCCACTTT. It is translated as CASSGGQAYSPLHF.

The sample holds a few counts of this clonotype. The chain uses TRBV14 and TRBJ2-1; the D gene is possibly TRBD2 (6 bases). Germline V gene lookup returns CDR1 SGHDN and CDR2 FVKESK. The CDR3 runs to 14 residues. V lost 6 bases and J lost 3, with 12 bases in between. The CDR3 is CASSLVGGYNEQFF. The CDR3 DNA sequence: TGTGCCAGCAGTCTAGTGGGAGGCTACAATGAGCAGTTCTTC.

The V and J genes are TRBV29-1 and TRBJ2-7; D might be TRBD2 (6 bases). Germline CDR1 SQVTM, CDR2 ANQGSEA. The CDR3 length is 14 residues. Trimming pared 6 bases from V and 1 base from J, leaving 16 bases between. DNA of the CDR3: TGCAGCGTCCGGACGTTAGCGGTTTCCTACGAGCAGTACTTC. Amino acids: CSVRTLAVSYEQYF.

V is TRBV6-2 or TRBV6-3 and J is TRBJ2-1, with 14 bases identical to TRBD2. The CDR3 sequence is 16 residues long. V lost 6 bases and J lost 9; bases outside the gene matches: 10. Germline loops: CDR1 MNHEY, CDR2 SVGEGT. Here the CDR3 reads CASRRSGTSGRGEQFF. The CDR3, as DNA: TGTGCCAGCAGACGATCCGGGACTAGCGGGAGAGGTGAGCAGTTCTTC.

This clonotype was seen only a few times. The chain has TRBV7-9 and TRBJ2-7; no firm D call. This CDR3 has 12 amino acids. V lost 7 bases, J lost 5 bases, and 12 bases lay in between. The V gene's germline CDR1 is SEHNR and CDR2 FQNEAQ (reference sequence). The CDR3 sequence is CASNQQNDEQYF. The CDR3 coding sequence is TGTGCCAGCAACCAACAGAACGACGAGCAGTACTTC.

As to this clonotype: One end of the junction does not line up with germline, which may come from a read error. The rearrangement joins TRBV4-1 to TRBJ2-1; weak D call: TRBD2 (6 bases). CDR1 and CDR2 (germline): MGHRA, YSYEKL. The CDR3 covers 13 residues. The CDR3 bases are TGCGCCAGCAGCGAAGAAGGGAGGAATGAGCAGTTCTTC. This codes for CASSEEGRNEQFF.

CDR3 nucleotide sequence: TGTGCCAGCTGCACTAGCGGGGGTCAAGCCTACGAGCAGTACTTC. Protein product: CASCTSGGQAYEQYF. V gene TRBV28 combines with J gene TRBJ2-7; 11 bases align to TRBD2. With 8 bases clipped from V and 2 bases from J, the junction kept 8 bases outside the gene matches. The germline V gene has CDR1 MDHEN and CDR2 SYDVKM. This CDR3 has 15 amino acids.

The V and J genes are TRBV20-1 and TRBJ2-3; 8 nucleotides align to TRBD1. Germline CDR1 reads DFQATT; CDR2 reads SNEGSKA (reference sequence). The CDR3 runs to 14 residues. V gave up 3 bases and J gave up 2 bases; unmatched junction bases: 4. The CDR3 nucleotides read TGCAGTGCTAGTGCAGGGGGCATCACAGATACGCAGTATTTT. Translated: CSASAGGITDTQYF.

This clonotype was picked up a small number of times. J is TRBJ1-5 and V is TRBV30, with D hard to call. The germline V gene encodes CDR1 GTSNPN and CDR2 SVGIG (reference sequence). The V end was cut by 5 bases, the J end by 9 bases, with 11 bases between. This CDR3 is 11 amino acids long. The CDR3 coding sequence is TGTGCCTGGGGTGAGAAAGGGCCCCAGCATTTT. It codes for CAWGEKGPQHF.

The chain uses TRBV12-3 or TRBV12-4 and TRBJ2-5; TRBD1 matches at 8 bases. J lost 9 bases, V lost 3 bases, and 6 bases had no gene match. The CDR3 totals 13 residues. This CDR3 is CASSFGQGSSQYF. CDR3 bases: TGTGCCAGCAGTTTTGGACAGGGTAGTTCCCAGTACTTC.

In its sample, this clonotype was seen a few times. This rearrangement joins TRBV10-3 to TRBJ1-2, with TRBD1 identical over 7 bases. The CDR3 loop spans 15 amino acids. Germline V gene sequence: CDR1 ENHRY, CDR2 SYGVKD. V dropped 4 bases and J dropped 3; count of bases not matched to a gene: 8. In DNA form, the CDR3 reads TGTGCCATCAGTGCAGGGGGAGGTCTTGACTATGGCTACACCTTC. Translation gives CAISAGGGLDYGYTF.

Here the CDR3 reads CASSQGGGPGPTQFF. In DNA, the CDR3 is TGTGCCAGCAGCCAAGGCGGGGGCCCCGGACCAACACAGTTCTTC. V is TRBV3-1 and J is TRBJ2-1, with D perhaps TRBD2 (7 bases). The CDR3 totals 15 residues. Trimming removed 1 base at V and 13 bases at J, with 20 bases between. Germline CDR1 and CDR2: LGHDT and YNNKEL (reference sequence).

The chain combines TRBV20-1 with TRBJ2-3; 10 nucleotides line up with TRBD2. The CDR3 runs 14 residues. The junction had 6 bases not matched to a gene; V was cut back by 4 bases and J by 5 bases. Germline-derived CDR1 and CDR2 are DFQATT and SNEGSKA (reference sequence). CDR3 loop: CSAISGGFKDTQYF. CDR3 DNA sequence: TGCAGTGCTATTAGCGGGGGGTTTAAAGATACGCAGTATTTT.

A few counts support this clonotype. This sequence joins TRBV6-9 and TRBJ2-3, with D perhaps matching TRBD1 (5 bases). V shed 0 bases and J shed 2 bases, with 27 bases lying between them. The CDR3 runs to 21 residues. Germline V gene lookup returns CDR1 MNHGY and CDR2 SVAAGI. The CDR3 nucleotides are TGTGCCAGCAGTTATTCCACCCCGTGGGGCCTCGTAATAGAGCCCACAGATACGCAGTATTTT. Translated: CASSYSTPWGLVIEPTDTQYF.